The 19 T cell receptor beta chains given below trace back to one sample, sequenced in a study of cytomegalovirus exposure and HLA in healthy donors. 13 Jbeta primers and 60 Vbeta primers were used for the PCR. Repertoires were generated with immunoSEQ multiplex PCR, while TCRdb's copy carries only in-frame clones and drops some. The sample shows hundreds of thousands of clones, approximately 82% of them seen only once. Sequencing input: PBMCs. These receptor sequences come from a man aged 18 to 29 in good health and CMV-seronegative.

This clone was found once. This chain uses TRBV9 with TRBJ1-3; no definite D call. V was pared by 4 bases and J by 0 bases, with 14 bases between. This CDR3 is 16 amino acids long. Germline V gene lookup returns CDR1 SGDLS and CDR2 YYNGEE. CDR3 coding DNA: TGTGCCAGCAGCTTAGGCCCCCCACACTCTGGAAACACCATATATTTT. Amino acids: CASSLGPPHSGNTIYF.

The CDR3 nucleotides read TGTGCCAGCAACAGATTTTATAGCAATCAGCCCCAGCATTTT. It translates to CASNRFYSNQPQHF. The chain uses TRBV27 and TRBJ1-5; D remains ambiguous. Germline V gene sequence: CDR1 MNHEY, CDR2 SMNVEV (reference sequence). The CDR3 is 14 residues long. Trimming took 7 bases from V and 0 from J, leaving 10 bases between them.

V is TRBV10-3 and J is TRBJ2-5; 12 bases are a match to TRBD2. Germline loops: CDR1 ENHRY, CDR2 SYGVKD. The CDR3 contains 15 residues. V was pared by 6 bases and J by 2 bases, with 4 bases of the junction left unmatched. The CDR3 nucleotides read TGTGCCATCAGGGCGACTAGCGGGAGTCAAGAGACCCAGTACTTC. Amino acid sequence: CAIRATSGSQETQYF.

The chain's CDR3 is CAWSARAPYNSPLHF. The CDR3 region has the DNA TGTGCCTGGAGTGCGAGGGCTCCCTATAATTCACCCCTCCACTTT. The rearrangement links TRBV30 to TRBJ1-6; D is undetermined. This CDR3 region has 15 residues. Germline CDR1 and CDR2: GTSNPN and SVGIG (reference sequence). V was shortened by 1 base and J by 2 bases, with 9 bases between the two germline ends.

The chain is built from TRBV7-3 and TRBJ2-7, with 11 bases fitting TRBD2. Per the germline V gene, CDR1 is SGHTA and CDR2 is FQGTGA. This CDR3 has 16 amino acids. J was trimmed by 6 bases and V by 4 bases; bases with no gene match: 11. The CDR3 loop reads CASSYDSTSGKVEQYF. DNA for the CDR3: TGTGCCAGCAGCTATGACTCGACTAGCGGGAAAGTCGAGCAGTACTTC.

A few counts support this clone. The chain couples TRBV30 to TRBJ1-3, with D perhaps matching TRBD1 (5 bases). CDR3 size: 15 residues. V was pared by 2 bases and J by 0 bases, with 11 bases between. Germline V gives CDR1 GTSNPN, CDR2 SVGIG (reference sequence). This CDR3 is CAWSPDTYSGNTIYF. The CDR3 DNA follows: TGTGCCTGGAGTCCGGACACCTACTCTGGAAACACCATATATTTT.

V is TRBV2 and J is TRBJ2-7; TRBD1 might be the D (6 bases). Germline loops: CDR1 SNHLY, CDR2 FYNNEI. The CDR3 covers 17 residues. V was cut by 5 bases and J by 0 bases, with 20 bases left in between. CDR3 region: CASSPAPVGAASYEQYF. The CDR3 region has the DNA TGTGCCAGCAGTCCTGCCCCGGTGGGGGCTGCCTCCTACGAGCAGTACTTC.

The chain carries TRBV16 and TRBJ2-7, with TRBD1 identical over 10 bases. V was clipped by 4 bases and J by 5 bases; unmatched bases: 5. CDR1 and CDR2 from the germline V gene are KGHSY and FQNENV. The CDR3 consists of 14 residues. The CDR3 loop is CASSPGQGVHEQYF. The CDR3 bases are TGTGCCAGCAGCCCCGGACAGGGGGTCCACGAGCAGTACTTC.

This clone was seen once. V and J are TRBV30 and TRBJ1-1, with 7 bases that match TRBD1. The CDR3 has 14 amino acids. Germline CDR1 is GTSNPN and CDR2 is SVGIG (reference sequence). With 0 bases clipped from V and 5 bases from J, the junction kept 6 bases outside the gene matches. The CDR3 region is CAWSVPQGVTEAFF. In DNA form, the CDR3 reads TGTGCCTGGAGTGTACCGCAGGGGGTAACTGAAGCTTTCTTT.

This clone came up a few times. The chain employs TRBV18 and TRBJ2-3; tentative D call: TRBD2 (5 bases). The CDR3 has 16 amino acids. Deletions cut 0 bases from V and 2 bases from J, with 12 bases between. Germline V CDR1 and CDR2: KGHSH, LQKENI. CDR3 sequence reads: CASSPPNGITTDTQYF. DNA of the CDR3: TGTGCCAGCTCACCACCGAACGGGATTACCACAGATACGCAGTATTTT.

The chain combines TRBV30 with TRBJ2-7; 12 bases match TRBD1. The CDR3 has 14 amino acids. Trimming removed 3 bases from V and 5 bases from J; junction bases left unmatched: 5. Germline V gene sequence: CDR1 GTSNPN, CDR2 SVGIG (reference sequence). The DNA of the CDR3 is TGTGCCTGGAGCCCGGGACAGGGGGCGCACGAGCAGTACTTC. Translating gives CAWSPGQGAHEQYF.

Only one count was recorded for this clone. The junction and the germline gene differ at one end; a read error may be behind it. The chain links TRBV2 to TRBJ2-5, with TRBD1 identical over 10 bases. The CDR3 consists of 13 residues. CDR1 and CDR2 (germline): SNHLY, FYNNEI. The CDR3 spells CVSRQGALETQYF. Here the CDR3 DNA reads TGTGTCAGCCGACAGGGGGCTTTGGAGACCCAGTACTTC.

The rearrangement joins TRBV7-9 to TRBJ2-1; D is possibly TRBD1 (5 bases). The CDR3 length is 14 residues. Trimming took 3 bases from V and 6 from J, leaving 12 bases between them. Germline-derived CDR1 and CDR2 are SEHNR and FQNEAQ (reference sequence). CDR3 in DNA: TGTGCCAGCAGCTTGCAACAACAGGTCAATGAGCAGTTCTTC. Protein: CASSLQQQVNEQFF.

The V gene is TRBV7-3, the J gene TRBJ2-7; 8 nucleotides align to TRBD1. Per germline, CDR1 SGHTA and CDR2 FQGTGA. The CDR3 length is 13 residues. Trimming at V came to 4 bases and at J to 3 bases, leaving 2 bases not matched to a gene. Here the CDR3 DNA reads TGTGCCAGCAGCTCCGACAGGGGCTACGAGCAGTACTTC. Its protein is CASSSDRGYEQYF.

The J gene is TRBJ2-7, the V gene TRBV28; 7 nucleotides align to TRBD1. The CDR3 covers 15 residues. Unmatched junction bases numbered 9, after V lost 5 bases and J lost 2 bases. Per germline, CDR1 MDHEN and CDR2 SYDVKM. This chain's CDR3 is CASSGYRGLTYEQYF. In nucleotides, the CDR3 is TGTGCCAGCAGTGGCTACAGGGGCCTCACCTACGAGCAGTACTTC.

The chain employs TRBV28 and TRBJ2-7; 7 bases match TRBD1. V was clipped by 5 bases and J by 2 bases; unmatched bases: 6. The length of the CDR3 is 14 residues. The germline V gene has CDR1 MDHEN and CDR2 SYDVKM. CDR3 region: CASSPGQATYEQYF. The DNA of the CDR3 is TGTGCCAGCAGTCCCGGACAGGCCACCTACGAGCAGTACTTC. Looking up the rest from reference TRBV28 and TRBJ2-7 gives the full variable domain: DVKVTQSSRYLVKRTGEKVFLECVQDMDHENMFWYRQDPGLGLRLIYFSYDVKMKEKGDIPEGYSVSREKKERFSLILESASTNQTSMYLCASSPGQATYEQYFGPGTRLTVT.

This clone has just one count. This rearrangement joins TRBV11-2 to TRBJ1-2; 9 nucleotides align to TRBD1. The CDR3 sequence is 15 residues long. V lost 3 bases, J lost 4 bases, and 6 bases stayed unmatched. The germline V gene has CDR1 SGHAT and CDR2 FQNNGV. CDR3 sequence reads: CASSLDRGLSYGYTF. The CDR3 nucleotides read TGTGCCAGCAGCTTGGACAGGGGCCTCTCCTATGGCTACACCTTC.

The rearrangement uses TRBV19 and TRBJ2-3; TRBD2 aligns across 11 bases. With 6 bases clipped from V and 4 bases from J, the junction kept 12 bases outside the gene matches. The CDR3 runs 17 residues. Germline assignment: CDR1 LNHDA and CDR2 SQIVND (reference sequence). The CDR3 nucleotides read TGTGCCAGTAGCCCTTCACCGACTAGCGGGACTTCAGATACGCAGTATTTT. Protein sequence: CASSPSPTSGTSDTQYF. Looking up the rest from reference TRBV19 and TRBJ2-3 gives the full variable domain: DGGITQSPKYLFRKEGQNVTLSCEQNLNHDAMYWYRQDPGQGLRLIYYSQIVNDFQKGDIAEGYSVSREKKESFPLTVTSAQKNPTAFYLCASSPSPTSGTSDTQYFGPGTRLTVL.

CDR3 coding DNA: TGTGCCAGCAGCTTGGCATGGGGCGGAGGCACAGATACGCAGTATTTT. It encodes CASSLAWGGGTDTQYF. V gene TRBV5-5 combines with J gene TRBJ2-3, with D maybe TRBD1 (5 bases). CDR3 size: 16 residues. Trimming left V 0 bases short and J 1 base short, with 12 bases between. Germline CDR1 reads SGHKS; CDR2 reads YYEKEE (reference sequence).